What follows is one T cell receptor beta chain and its context. In the source study's methods: Nucleated cell counts were estimated from reference gene primer amplification. Profiled with immunoSEQ multiplex PCR; TCRdb holds only in-frame clones, not every one. D and trimming were read from the DNA, whereas the V and J calls and clone size are those reported in that table. Of around 190,000 clones listed, around 84% are singletons. This sample is drawn from a study of blood T cell repertoires in COVID-19. Across the whole study: COVID-19 samples, acute and convalescent, were from the United States, Italy and Spain.

The CDR3 is 15 residues long. Deletions cut 2 bases from V and 0 bases from J, with 8 bases between. Germline lookup yields CDR1 KGHSH and CDR2 LQKENI. This chain uses TRBV18 with TRBJ1-3, with D unclear. Sequenced sample: peripheral blood. The sequence derives from a human donor in a cohort sampled during active COVID-19. This CDR3 reads CASSPARPSGNTIYF. CDR3 DNA sequence: TGTGCCAGCTCACCAGCGAGGCCCTCTGGAAACACCATATATTTT.